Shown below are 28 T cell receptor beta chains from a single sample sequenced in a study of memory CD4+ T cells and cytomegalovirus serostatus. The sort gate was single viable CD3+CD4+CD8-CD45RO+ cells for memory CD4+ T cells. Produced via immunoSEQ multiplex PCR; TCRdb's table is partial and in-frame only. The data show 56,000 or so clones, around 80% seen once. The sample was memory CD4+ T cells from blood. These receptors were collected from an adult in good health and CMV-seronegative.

In nucleotides, the CDR3 is TGTGCCAGCAGTTACCCCTCCCCCTGGGAATCTTATGGCTACACCTTC. The encoded protein is CASSYPSPWESYGYTF. The chain is built from TRBV6-6 and TRBJ1-2, with D unclear. The CDR3 extends over 16 amino acids. In germline, CDR1 is MNHNY, CDR2 SVGAGI (reference sequence). The germline V and J ends were trimmed by 2 bases and 5 bases, with 18 bases remaining between them.

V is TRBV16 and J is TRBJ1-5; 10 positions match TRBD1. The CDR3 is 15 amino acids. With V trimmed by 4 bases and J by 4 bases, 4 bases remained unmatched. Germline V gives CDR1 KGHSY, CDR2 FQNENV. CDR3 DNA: TGTGCCAGCAGCCCGCGGACAGGGGGTAATCAGCCCCAGCATTTT. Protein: CASSPRTGGNQPQHF. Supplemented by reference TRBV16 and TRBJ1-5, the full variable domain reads GEEVAQTPKHLVRGEGQKAKLYCAPIKGHSYVFWYQQVLKNEFKFLISFQNENVFDETGMPKERFSAKCLPNSPCSLEIQATKLEDSAVYFCASSPRTGGNQPQHFGDGTRLSIL.

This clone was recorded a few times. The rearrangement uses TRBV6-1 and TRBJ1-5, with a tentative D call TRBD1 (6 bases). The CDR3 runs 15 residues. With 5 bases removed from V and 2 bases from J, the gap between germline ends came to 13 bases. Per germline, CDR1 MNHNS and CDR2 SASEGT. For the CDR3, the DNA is TGTGCCAGCAGTATAGGGGGAATGGGCAATCAGCCCCAGCATTTT. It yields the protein CASSIGGMGNQPQHF.

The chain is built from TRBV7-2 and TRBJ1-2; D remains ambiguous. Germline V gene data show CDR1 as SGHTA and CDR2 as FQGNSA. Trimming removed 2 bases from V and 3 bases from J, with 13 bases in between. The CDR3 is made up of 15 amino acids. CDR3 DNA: TGTGCCAGCAGCTTAAGGACCTTAAGCCACTATGGCTACACCTTC. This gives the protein CASSLRTLSHYGYTF.

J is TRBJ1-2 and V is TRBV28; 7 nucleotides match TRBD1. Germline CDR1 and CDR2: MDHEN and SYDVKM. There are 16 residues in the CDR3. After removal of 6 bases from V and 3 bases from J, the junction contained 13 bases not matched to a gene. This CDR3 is CASSQSGTDFDYGYTF. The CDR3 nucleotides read TGTGCCAGCAGCCAATCCGGGACAGATTTTGACTATGGCTACACCTTC.

The CDR3 loop is CASSSGTGYTLTDTQYF. The CDR3 region has the DNA TGTGCCAGCAGCTCCGGGACAGGATATACCTTAACAGATACGCAGTATTTT. The chain has TRBV7-6 and TRBJ2-3; 8 nucleotides align to TRBD1. The CDR3 has 17 amino acids. With 4 bases clipped from V and 3 bases from J, the junction kept 12 bases outside the gene matches. Germline V gives CDR1 SGHVS, CDR2 FNYEAQ.

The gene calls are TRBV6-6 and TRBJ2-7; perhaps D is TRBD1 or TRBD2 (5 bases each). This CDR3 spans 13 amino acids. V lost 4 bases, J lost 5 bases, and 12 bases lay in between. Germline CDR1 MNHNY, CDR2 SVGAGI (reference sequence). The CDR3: CASSSTQGDEQYF. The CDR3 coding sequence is TGTGCCAGCAGTTCGACCCAGGGAGACGAGCAGTACTTC.

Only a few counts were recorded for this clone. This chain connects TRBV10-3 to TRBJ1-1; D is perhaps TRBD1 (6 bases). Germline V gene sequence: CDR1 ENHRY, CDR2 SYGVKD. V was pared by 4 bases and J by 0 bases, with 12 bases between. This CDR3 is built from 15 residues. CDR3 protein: CAISGQGLLNTEAFF. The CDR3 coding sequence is TGTGCCATCAGTGGCCAGGGGCTTTTGAACACTGAAGCTTTCTTT.

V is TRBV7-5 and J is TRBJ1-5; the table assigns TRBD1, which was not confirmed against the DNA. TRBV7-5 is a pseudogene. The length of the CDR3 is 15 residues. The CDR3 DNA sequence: TGTGCCAGAAGCACAATGACAGGGTCAGGTCAGCCCCAGCATTTT. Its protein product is CARSTMTGSGQPQHF.

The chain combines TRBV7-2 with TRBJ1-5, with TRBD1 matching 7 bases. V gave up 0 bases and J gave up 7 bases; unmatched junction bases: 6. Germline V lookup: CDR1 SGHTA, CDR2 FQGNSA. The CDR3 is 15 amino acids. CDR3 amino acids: CASSLAKGRGQPQHF. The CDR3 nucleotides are TGTGCCAGCAGCTTAGCTAAGGGCAGGGGGCAGCCCCAGCATTTT. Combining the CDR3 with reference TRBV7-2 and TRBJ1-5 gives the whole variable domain GAGVSQSPSNKVTEKGKDVELRCDPISGHTALYWYRQSLGQGLEFLIYFQGNSAPDKSGLPSDRFSAERTGGSVSTLTIQRTQQEDSAVYLCASSLAKGRGQPQHFGDGTRLSIL.

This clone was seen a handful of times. CDR3 sequence reads: CASSFGGRNQPQHF. The CDR3, as DNA: TGTGCCAGCAGTTTTGGGGGTCGCAATCAGCCCCAGCATTTT. V gene TRBV28 combines with J gene TRBJ1-5, with D possibly matching TRBD1 (5 bases). Germline values: CDR1 MDHEN, CDR2 SYDVKM. CDR3 size: 14 residues. V was shortened by 3 bases and J by 2 bases, with 8 bases between the two germline ends.

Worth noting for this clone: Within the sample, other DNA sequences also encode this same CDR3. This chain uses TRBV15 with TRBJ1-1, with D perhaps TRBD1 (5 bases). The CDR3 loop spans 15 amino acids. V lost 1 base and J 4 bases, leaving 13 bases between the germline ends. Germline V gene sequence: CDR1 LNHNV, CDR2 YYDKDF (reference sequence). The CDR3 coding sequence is TGTGCCACCAGCAGAGGGCAGGGACTCGTCACTGAAGCTTTCTTT. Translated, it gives CATSRGQGLVTEAFF.

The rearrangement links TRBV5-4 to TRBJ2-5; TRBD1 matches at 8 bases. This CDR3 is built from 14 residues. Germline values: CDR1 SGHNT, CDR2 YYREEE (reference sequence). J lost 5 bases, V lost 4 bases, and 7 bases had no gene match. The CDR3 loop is CASSLRQGRETQYF. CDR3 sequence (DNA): TGTGCCAGCAGCCTAAGACAGGGGCGGGAGACCCAGTACTTC.

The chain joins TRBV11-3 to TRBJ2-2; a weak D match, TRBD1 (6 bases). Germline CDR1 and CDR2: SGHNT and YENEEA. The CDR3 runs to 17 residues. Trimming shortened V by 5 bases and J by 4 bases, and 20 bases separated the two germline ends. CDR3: CASSTPDSLAGTGELFF. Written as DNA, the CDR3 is TGTGCCAGCAGCACTCCGGACAGCCTCGCGGGCACCGGGGAGCTGTTTTTT.

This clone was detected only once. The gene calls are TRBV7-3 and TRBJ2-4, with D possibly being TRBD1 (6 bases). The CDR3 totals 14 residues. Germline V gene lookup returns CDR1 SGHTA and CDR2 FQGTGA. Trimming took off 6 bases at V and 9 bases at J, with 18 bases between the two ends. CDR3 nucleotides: TGTGCCAGCAGTCCTCTTCGACAGGTCCGCATTCAGTACTTC. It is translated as CASSPLRQVRIQYF. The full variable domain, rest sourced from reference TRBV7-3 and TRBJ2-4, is GAGVSQTPSNKVTEKGKYVELRCDPISGHTALYWYRQSLGQGPEFLIYFQGTGAADDSGLPNDRFFAVRPEGSVSTLKIQRTERGDSAVYLCASSPLRQVRIQYFGAGTRLSVL.

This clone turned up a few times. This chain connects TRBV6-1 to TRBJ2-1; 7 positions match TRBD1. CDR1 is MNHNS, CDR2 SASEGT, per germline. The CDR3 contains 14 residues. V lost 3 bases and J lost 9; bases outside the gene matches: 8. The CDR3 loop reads CASSDRQGVTEQFF. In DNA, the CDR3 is TGTGCCAGCAGTGACCGGCAGGGGGTGACTGAGCAGTTCTTC.

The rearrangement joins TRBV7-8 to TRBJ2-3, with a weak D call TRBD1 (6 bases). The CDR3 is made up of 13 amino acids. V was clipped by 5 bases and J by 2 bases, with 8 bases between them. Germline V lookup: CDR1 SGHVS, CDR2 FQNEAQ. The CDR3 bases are TGTGCCAGCAGCAGGGGGTACACAGATACGCAGTATTTT. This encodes CASSRGYTDTQYF.

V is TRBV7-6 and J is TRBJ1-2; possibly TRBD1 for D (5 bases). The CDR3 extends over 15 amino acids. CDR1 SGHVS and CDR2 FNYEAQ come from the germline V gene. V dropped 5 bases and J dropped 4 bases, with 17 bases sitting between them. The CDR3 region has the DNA TGTGCCAGCAGCCGAGGGCTTACAGGAAGCTATGGCTACACCTTC. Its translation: CASSRGLTGSYGYTF.

In DNA form, the CDR3 reads TGTGCCAGCAGCTCCAATACAGGGATACGTAACACCGGGGAGCTGTTTTTT. Translation gives CASSSNTGIRNTGELFF. V usage is TRBV5-6 and J usage is TRBJ2-2; tentative D call: TRBD1 (6 bases). The CDR3 has 17 residues. Trimming took 3 bases from V and 2 from J, leaving 17 bases between them. Per germline, CDR1 SGHDT and CDR2 YYEEEE.

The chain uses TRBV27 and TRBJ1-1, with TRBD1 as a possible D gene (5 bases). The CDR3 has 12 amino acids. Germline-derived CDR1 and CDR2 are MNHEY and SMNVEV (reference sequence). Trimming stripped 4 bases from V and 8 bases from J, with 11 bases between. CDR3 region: CASSSIRAEAFF. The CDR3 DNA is TGTGCCAGCAGTTCCATCAGGGCGGAAGCTTTCTTT.

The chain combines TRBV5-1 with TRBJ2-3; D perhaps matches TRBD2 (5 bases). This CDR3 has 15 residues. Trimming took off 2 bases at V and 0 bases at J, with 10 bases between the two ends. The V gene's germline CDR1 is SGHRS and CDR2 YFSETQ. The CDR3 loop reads CASSLLEASTDTQYF. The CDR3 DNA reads TGCGCCAGCAGCTTACTAGAGGCTAGCACAGATACGCAGTATTTT.

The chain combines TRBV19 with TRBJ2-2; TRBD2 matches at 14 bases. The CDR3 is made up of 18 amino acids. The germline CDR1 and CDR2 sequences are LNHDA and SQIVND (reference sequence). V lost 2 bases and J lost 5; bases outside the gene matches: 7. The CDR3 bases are TGTGCCAGTAGTATATCCGGACTAGCGGGGGGAAGAACCGGGGAGCTGTTTTTT. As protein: CASSISGLAGGRTGELFF.

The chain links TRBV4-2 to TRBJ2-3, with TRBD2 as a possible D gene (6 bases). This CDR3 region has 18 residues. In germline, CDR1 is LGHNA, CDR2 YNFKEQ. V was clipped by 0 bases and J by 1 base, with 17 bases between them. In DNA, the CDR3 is TGTGCCAGCAGCCAAGAGCCAGACGGGCGGGGCGGCACAGATACGCAGTATTTT. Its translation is CASSQEPDGRGGTDTQYF.

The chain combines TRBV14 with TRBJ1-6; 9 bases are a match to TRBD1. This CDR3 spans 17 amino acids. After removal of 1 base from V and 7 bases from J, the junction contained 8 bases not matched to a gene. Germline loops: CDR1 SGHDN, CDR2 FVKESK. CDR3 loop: CASSQVVTGGLNSPLHF. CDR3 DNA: TGTGCCAGCAGCCAAGTAGTAACAGGGGGCTTAAATTCACCCCTCCACTTT.

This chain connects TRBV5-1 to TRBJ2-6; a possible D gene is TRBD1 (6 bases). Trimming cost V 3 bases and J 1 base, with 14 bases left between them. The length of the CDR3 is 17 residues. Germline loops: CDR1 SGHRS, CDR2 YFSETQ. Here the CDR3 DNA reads TGCGCCAGCAGCTGGGGCGGAACAGGGTCTGGGGCCAACGTCCTGACTTTC. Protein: CASSWGGTGSGANVLTF.

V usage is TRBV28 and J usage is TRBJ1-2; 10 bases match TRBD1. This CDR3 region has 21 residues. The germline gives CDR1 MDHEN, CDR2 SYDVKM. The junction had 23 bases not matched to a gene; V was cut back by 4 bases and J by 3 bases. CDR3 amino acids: CASSSVGEIRDRGIIDYGYTF. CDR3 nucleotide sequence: TGTGCCAGCAGTTCCGTGGGGGAGATCCGGGACAGGGGAATCATCGACTATGGCTACACCTTC.

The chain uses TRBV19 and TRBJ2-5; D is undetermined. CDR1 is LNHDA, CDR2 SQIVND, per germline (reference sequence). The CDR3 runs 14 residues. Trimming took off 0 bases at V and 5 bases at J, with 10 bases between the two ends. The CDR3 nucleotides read TGTGCCAGTAGTATAGACAGACGGGCGGAGACCCAGTACTTC. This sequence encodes CASSIDRRAETQYF.

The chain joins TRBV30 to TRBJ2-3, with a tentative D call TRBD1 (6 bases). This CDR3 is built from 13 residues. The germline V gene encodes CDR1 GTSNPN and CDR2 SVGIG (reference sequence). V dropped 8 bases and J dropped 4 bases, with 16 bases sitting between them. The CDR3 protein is CARQDRRADTQYF. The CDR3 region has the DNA TGTGCCCGGCAGGACAGAAGAGCAGATACGCAGTATTTT.